Listed here is a single TCR beta chain. The data originate from a study of blood T cell repertoires in COVID-19. The overall study: Specimens from acute and convalescent COVID-19 originated in the United States, Italy and Spain. T cells, B-cell-depleted T cells, or PBMCs provided the cDNA or gDNA that served as material.

This CDR3 contains 16 residues. Germline CDR1 is MNHEY and CDR2 is SVGEGT. V dropped 2 bases and J dropped 4; count of bases not matched to a gene: 7. Source study methods: Amplified reference gene primers provided the basis for estimating nucleated cell counts. The repertoire was sequenced with immunoSEQ multiplex PCR; TCRdb's copy has only in-frame clones and lacks some. V and J calls and clone size are copied from that table; D and trimming were computed from the DNA. The sample lists 120,000 to 150,000 clones; around 87% were seen once. The sequenced material came from peripheral blood. The sequence derives from a woman in her sixties or seventies with active COVID-19. The chain recombines TRBV6-2 or TRBV6-3 with TRBJ1-5; 8 bases agree with TRBD1. CDR3 sequence (DNA): TGTGCCAGCAGTTACCTCGGACAGGGAGAAAATCAGCCCCAGCATTTT. Amino acid sequence: CASSYLGQGENQPQHF.